This TCR beta chain emerged from a study of cytomegalovirus exposure and HLA in healthy donors. Findings of the study overall: A link between a missense DCLRE1C variant and TCR beta V- and J-gene trimming emerged from a later analysis. In vitro assays verified that three CMV-associated chains recognized CMV antigens specifically.

Concerning this clone: Its cognate antigen is unknown.

The CDR3 runs to 14 residues. Deletions cut 6 bases from V and 1 base from J, with 12 bases between. CDR1 is MNHEY and CDR2 is SMNVEV in the germline V gene (reference sequence). The primer mix had 60 Vbeta and 13 Jbeta primers. Assay: immunoSEQ multiplex PCR; the TCRdb copy retains only in-frame clones and omits some. The sample has roughly 140,000 clones; roughly four fifths are singletons. Each donor was nominally healthy when sampled (though unrecorded immune exposures were likely). The clonotype comes from a male donor in good health and CMV-seronegative. This sequence joins TRBV27 and TRBJ1-1; D not certain. Material for sequencing was PBMCs. DNA of the CDR3: TGTGCCAGCAGCTCGCTACCTGGGAACACTGAAGCTTTCTTT. It codes for CASSSLPGNTEAFF.